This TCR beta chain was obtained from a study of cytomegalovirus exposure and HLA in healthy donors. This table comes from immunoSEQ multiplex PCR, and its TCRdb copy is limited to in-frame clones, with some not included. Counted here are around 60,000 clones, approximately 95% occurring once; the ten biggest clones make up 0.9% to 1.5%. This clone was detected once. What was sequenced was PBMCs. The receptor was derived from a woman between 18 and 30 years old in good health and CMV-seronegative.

The CDR3 nucleotides are TGCGCCAGCAGCACAACCAGGGGGAACATTCAGTACTTC. It translates to CASSTTRGNIQYF. J is TRBJ2-4 and V is TRBV4-3, with 7 bases aligning to TRBD1. Unmatched junction bases numbered 5, after V lost 5 bases and J lost 7 bases. CDR1 is LGHNA and CDR2 is YSLEER in the germline V gene. The CDR3 is 13 residues long.